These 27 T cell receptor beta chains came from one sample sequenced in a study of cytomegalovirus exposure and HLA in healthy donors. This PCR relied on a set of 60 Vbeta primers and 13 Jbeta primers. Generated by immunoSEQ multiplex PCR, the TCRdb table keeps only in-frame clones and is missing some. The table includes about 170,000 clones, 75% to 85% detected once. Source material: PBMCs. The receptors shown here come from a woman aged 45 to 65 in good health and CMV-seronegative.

CDR3 in amino acids: CASSSPTEYEQYF. As DNA, the CDR3 is TGTGCCAGCAGTTCCCCTACAGAGTACGAGCAGTACTTC. The V and J genes are TRBV28 and TRBJ2-7, with D hard to call. Germline CDR1 is MDHEN and CDR2 is SYDVKM. The V end was cut by 4 bases, the J end by 4 bases, with 11 bases between. CDR3 length: 13 residues.

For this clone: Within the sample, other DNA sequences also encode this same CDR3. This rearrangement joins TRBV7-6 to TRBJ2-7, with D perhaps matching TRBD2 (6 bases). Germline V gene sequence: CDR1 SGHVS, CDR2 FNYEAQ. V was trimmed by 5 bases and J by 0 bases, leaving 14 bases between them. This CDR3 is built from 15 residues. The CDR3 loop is CASSPRAGSSYEQYF. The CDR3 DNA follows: TGTGCCAGCAGCCCCCGCGCGGGAAGCTCCTACGAGCAGTACTTC. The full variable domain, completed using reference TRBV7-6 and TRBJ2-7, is GAGVSQSPRYKVTKRGQDVALRCDPISGHVSLYWYRQALGQGPEFLTYFNYEAQQDKSGLPNDRFSAERPEGSISTLTIQRTEQRDSAMYRCASSPRAGSSYEQYFGPGTRLTVT.

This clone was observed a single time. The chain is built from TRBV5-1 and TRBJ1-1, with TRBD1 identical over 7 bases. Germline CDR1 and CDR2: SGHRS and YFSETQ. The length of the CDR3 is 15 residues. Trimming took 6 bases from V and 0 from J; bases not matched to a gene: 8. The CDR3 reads CASNTGTVVNTEAFF. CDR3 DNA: TGCGCCAGCAATACCGGGACAGTCGTGAACACTGAAGCTTTCTTT.

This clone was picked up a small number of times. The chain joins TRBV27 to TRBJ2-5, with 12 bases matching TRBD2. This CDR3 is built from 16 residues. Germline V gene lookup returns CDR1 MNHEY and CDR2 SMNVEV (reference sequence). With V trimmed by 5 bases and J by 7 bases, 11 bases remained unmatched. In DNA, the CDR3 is TGTGCCAGCAGTACAAAAAGGACTAGCGGGGAAGGGACCCAGTACTTC. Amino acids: CASSTKRTSGEGTQYF.

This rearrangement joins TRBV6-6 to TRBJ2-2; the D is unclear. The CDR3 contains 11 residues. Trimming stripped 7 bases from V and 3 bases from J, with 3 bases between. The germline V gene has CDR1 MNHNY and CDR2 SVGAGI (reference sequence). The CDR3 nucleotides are TGTGCCAGCACCTACACCGGGGAGCTGTTTTTT. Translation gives CASTYTGELFF.

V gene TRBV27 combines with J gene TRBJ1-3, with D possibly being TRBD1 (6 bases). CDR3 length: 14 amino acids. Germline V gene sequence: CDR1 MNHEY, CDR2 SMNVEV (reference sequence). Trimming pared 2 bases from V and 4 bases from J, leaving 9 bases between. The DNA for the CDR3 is TGTGCCAGCAGTTTACAGGGGACCGGAAACACCATATATTTT. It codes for CASSLQGTGNTIYF.

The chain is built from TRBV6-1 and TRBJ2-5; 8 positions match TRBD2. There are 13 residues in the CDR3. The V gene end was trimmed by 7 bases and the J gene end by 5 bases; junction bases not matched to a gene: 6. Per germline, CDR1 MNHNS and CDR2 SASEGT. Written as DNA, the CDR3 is TGTGCCAGCACCCGCAGCGGGGGTGAGACCCAGTACTTC. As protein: CASTRSGGETQYF.

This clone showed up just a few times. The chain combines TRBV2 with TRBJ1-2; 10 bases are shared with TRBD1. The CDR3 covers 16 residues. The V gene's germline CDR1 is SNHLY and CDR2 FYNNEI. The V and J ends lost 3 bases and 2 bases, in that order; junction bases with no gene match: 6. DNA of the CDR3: TGTGCCAGCAGTGAGGGACAGGGGCAATTCAACTATGGCTACACCTTC. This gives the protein CASSEGQGQFNYGYTF.

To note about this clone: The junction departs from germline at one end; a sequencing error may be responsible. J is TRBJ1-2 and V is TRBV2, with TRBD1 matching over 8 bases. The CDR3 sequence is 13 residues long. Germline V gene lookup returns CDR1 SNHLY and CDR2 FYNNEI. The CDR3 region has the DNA TGTGCCAACAGTGGACAGGGAATCGGGGGCTACACCTTC. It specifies CANSGQGIGGYTF.

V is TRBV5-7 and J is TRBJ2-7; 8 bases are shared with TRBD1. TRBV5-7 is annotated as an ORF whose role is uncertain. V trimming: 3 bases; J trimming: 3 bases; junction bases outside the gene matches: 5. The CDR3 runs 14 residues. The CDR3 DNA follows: TGTGCCAGCAGCTCAGCCGGGACAGGCTACGAGCAGTACTTC. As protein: CASSSAGTGYEQYF.

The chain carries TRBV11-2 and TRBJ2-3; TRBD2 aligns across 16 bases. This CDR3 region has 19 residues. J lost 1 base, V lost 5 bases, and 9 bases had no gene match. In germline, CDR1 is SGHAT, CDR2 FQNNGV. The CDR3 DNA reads TGTGCCAGCAGCGCTCAGGGACTAGCGGGGGGGCCGGGCACAGATACGCAGTATTTT. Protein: CASSAQGLAGGPGTDTQYF. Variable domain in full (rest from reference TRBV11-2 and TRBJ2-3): EAGVAQSPRYKIIEKRQSVAFWCNPISGHATLYWYQQILGQGPKLLIQFQNNGVVDDSQLPKDRFSAERLKGVDSTLKIQPAKLEDSAVYLCASSAQGLAGGPGTDTQYFGPGTRLTVL.

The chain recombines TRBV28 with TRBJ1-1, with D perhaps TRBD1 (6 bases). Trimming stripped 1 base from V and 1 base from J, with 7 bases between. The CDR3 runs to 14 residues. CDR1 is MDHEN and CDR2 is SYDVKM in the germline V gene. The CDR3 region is CASSLLDRNTEAFF. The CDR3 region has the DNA TGTGCCAGCAGTTTATTGGACAGGAACACTGAAGCTTTCTTT.

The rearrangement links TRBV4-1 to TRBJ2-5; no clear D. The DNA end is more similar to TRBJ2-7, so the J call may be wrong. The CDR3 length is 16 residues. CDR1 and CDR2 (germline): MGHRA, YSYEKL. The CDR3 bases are TGCGCCAGCAGCCAAGATCCCGCCAGCGTATTCTACGAGCAGTACTTC. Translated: CASSQDPASVFYEQYF.

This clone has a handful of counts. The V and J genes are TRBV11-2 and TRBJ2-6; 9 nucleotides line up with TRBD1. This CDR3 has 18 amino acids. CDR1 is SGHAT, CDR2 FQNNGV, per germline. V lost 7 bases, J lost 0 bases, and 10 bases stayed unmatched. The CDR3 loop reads CASTIRTGVLSGANVLTF. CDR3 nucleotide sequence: TGTGCCAGCACCATTCGGACAGGGGTTCTCTCTGGGGCCAACGTCCTGACTTTC.

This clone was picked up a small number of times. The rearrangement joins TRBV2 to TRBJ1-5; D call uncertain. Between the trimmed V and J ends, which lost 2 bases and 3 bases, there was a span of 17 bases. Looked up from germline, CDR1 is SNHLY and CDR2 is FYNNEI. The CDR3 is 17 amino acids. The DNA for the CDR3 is TGTGCCAGCAGTGAATTTGGTGGGCAGCTACTCAATCAGCCCCAGCATTTT. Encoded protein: CASSEFGGQLLNQPQHF.

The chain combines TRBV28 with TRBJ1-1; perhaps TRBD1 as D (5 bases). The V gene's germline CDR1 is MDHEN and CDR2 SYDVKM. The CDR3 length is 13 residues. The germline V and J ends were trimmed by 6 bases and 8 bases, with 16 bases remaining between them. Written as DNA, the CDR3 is TGTGCCAGCAGCACACCCAGGGTAGGAGAAGCTTTCTTT. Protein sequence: CASSTPRVGEAFF.

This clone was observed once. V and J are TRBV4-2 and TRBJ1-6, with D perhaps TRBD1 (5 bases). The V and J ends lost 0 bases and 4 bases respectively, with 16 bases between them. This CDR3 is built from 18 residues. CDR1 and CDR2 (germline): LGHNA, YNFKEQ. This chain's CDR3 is CASSQEVRGKKYNSPLHF. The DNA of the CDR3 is TGTGCCAGCAGCCAAGAAGTACGGGGGAAGAAGTATAATTCACCCCTCCACTTT.

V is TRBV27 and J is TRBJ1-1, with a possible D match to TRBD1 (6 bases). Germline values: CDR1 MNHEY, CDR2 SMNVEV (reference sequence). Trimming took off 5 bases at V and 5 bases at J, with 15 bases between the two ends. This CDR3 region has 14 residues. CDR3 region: CASSQKTGMTEAFF. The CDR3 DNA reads TGTGCCAGCAGTCAAAAGACAGGAATGACTGAAGCTTTCTTT.

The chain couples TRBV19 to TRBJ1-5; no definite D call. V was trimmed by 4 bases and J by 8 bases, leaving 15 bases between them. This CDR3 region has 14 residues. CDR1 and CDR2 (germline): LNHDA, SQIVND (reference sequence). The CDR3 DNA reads TGTGCCAGTAGTAAGGGCTTAGTCGGGGAGCCCCAGCATTTT. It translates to CASSKGLVGEPQHF.

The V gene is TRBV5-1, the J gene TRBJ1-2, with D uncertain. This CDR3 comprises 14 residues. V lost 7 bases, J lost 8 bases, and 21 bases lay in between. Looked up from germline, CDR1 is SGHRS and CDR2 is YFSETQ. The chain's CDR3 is CASGPLGESSGYTF. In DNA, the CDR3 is TGCGCCAGCGGACCCCTTGGGGAGTCGAGCGGCTACACCTTC.

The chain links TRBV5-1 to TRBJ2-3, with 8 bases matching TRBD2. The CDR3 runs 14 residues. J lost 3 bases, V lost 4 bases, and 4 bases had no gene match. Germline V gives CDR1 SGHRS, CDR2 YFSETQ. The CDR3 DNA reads TGCGCCAGCAGCGAGCGGGAGAGGACAGATACGCAGTATTTT. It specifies CASSERERTDTQYF.

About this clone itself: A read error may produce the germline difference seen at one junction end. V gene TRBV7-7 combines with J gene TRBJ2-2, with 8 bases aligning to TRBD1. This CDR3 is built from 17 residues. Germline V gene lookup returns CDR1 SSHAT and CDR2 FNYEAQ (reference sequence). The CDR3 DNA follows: TGTGCTAGCAGCTTAACTCCGGGACAGGAGAACACCGGGGAGCTGTTTTTT. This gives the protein CASSLTPGQENTGELFF.

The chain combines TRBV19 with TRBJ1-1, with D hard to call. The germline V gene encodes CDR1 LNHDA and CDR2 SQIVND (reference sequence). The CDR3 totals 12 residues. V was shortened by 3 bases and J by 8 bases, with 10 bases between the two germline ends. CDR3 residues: CASSMSRREAFF. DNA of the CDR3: TGTGCCAGTAGTATGTCCCGTCGGGAAGCTTTCTTT.

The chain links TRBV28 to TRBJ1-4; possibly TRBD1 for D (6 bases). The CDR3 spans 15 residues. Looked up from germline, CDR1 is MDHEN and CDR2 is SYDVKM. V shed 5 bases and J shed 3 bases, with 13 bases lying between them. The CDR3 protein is CASSRQGSANEKLFF. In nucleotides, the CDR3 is TGTGCCAGCAGTCGGCAGGGGTCGGCTAATGAAAAACTGTTTTTT.

The CDR3 DNA reads as TGTGCCAGCAGTCCCTTGACTAGCGGTGGGGGATCGCAGTATTTT. This translates into CASSPLTSGGGSQYF. The chain has TRBV27 and TRBJ2-3; 9 nucleotides line up with TRBD2. The V gene end was trimmed by 5 bases and the J gene end by 10 bases; junction bases not matched to a gene: 13. Germline values: CDR1 MNHEY, CDR2 SMNVEV (reference sequence). This CDR3 has 15 residues.

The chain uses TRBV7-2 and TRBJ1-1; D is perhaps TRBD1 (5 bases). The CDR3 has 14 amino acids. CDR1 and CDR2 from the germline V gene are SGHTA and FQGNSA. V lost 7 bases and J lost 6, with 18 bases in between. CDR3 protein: CASTLPGGTPEAFF. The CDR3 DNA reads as TGTGCCAGCACCCTTCCCGGGGGGACCCCTGAAGCTTTCTTT. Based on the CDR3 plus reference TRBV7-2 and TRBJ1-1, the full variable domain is GAGVSQSPSNKVTEKGKDVELRCDPISGHTALYWYRQSLGQGLEFLIYFQGNSAPDKSGLPSDRFSAERTGGSVSTLTIQRTQQEDSAVYLCASTLPGGTPEAFFGQGTRLTVV.

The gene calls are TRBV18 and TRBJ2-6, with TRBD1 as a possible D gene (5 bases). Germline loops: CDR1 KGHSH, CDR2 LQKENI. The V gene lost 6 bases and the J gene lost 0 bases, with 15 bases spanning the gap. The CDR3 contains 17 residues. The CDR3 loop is CASSSLGPLSGANVLTF. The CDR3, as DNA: TGTGCCAGCTCCTCGCTGGGGCCGCTCTCTGGGGCCAACGTCCTGACTTTC.